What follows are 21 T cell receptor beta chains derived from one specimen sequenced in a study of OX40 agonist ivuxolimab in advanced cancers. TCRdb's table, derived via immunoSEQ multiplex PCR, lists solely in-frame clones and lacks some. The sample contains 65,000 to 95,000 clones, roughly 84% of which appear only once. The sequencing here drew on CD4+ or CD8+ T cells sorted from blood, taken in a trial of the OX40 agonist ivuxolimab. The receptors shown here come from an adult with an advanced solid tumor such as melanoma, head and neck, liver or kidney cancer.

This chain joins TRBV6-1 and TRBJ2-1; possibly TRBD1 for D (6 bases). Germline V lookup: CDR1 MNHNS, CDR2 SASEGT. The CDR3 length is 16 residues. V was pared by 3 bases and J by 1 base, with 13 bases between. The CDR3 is CASSDPQGQSYNEQFF. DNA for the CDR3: TGTGCCAGCAGTGACCCCCAGGGGCAATCCTACAATGAGCAGTTCTTC.

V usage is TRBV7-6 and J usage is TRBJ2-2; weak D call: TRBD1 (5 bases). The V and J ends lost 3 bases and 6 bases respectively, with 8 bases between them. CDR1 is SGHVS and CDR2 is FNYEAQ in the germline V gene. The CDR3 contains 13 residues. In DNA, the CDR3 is TGTGCCAGCAGCTTGGAACAGGCCGGGGAGCTGTTTTTT. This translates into CASSLEQAGELFF.

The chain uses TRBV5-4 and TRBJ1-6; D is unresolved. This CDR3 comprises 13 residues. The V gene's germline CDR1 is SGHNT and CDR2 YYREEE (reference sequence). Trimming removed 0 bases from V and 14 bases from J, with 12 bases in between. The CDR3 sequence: CASSLDGGSTLHF. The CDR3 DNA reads TGTGCCAGCAGCTTGGACGGAGGATCAACCCTCCACTTT.

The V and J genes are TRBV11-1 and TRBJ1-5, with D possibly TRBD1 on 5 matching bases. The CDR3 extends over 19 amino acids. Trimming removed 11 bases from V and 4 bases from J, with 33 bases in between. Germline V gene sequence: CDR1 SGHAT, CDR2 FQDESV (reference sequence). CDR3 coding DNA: TGTGCCCTACAAGAAAACCAGCACCGGGGGGGTAGGTTAAATCAGCCCCAGCATTTT. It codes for CALQENQHRGGRLNQPQHF.

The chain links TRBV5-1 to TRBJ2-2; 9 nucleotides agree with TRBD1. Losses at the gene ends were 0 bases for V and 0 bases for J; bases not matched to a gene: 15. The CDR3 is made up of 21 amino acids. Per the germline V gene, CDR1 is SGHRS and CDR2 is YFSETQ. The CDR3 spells CASSLGGPVGTGNPNTGELFF. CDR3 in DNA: TGCGCCAGCAGCTTGGGAGGCCCTGTGGGGACAGGGAACCCGAACACCGGGGAGCTGTTTTTT.

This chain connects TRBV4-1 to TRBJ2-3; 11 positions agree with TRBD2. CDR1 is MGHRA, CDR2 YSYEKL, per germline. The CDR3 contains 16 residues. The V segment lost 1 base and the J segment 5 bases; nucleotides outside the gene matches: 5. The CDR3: CASSQVPSGGRDTQYF. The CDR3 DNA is TGCGCCAGCAGCCAAGTCCCTAGCGGGGGGAGAGATACGCAGTATTTT.

As DNA, the CDR3 is TGTGCCTGGAGTTACCCTACTACTAGCGGGGGGGCCAATGAGCAGTTCTTC. The encoded protein is CAWSYPTTSGGANEQFF. V is TRBV30 and J is TRBJ2-1, with 13 bases identical to TRBD2. V was clipped by 2 bases and J by 6 bases; unmatched bases: 10. This CDR3 contains 17 residues. Germline V gene lookup returns CDR1 GTSNPN and CDR2 SVGIG (reference sequence).

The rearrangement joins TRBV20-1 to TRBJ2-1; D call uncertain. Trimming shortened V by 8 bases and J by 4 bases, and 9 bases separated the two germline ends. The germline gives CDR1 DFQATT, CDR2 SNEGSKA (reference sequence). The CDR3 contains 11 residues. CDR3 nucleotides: TGCAGTCCAAGGGCTTACAATGAGCAGTTCTTC. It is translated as CSPRAYNEQFF.

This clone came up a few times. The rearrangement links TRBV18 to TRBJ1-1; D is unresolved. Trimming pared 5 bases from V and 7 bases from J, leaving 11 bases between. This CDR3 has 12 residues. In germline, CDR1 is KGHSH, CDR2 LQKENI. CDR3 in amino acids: CASSRVVDEAFF. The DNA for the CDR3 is TGTGCCAGCTCAAGGGTTGTGGATGAAGCTTTCTTT.

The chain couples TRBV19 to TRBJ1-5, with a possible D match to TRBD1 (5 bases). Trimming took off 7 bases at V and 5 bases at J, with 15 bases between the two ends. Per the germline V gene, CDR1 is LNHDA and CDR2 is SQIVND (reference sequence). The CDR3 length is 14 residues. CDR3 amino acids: CASTPGGVHQPQHF. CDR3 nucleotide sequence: TGTGCCAGTACCCCGGGAGGGGTTCATCAGCCCCAGCATTTT.

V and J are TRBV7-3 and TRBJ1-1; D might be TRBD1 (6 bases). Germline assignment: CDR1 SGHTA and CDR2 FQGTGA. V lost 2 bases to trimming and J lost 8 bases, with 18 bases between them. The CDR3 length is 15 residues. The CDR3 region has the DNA TGTGCCAGCAGCTTATCCAAGATCAGGGGCACGGAAGCTTTCTTT. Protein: CASSLSKIRGTEAFF.

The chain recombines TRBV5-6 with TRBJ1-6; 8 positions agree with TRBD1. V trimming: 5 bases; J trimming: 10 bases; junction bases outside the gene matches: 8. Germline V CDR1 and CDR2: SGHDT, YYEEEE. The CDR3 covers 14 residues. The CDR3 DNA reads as TGTGCCAGCAGTTTGATCGGGACAGGCTCACCCCTCCACTTT. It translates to CASSLIGTGSPLHF.

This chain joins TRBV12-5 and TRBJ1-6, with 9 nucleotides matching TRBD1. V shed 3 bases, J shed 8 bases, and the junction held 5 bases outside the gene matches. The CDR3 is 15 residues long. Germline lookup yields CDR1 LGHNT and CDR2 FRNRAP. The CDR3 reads CASGFLDRGDSPLHF. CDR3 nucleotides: TGTGCTAGTGGTTTCTTGGACAGGGGTGATTCACCCCTCCACTTT.

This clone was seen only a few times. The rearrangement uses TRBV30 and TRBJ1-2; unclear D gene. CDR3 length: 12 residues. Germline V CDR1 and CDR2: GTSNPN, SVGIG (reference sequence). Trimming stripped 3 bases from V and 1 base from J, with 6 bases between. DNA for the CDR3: TGTGCCTGGAGACAGCGTAACTATGGCTACACCTTC. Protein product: CAWRQRNYGYTF.

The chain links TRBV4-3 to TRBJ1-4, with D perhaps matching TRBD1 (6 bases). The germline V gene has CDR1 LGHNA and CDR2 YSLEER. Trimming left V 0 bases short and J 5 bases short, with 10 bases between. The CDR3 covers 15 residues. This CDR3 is CASSQDRTANEKLFF. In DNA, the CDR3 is TGCGCCAGCAGCCAAGATCGGACAGCGAATGAAAAACTGTTTTTT.

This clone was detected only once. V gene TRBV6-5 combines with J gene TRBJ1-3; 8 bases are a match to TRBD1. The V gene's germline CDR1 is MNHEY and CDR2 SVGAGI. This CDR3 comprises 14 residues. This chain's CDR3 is CATWDRTSGNTIYF. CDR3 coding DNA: TGTGCTACCTGGGACAGGACGTCTGGAAACACCATATATTTT.

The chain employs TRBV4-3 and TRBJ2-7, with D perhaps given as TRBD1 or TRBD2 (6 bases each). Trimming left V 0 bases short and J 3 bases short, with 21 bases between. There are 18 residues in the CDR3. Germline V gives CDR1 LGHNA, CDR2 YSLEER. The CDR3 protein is CASSQDLPGGVKGYEQYF. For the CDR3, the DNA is TGCGCCAGCAGCCAAGATCTCCCCGGGGGCGTGAAGGGCTACGAGCAGTACTTC.

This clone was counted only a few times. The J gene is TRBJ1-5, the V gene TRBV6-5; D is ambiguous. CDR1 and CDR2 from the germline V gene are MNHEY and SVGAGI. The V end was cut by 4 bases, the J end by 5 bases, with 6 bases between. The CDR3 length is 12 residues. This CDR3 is CASSFRDQPQHF. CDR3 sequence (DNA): TGTGCCAGCAGTTTCCGGGATCAGCCCCAGCATTTT.

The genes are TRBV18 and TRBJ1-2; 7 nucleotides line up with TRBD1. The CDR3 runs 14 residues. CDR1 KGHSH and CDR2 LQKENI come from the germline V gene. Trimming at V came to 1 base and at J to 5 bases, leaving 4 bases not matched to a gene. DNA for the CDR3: TGTGCCAGCTCACCACGCTCAGGGGGTTATGGCTACACCTTC. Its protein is CASSPRSGGYGYTF.

CDR3 region: CASSPSFGAGEKLFF. The CDR3 DNA follows: TGTGCCAGCAGTCCCTCGTTCGGAGCTGGGGAAAAACTGTTTTTT. The chain employs TRBV28 and TRBJ1-4; D gene unclear. The germline gives CDR1 MDHEN, CDR2 SYDVKM. CDR3 size: 15 residues. The V end lost 5 bases, the J end lost 8 bases, and 18 bases lay between the germline ends.

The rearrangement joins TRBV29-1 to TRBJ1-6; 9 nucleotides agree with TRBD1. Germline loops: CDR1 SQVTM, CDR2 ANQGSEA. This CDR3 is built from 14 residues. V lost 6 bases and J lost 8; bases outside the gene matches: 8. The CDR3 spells CSVSGTGYDSPLHF. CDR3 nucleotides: TGCAGCGTCTCCGGGACAGGGTACGATTCACCCCTCCACTTT.